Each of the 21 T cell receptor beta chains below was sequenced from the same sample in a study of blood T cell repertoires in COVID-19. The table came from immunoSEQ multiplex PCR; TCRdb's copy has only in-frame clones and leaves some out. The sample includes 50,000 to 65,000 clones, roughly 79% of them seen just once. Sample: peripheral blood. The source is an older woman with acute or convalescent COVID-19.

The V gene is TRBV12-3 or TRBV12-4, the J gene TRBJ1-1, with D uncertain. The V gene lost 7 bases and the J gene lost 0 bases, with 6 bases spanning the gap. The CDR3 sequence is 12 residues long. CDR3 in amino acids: CASTHMNTEAFF. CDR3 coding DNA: TGTGCCAGCACACACATGAACACTGAAGCTTTCTTT.

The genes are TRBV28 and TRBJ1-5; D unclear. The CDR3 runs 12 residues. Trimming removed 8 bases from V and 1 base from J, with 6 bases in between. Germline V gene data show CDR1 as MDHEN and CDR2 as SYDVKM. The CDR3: CASQASNQPQHF. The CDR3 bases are TGTGCCAGCCAGGCGAGCAATCAGCCCCAGCATTTT. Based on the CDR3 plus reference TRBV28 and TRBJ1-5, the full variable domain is DVKVTQSSRYLVKRTGEKVFLECVQDMDHENMFWYRQDPGLGLRLIYFSYDVKMKEKGDIPEGYSVSREKKERFSLILESASTNQTSMYLCASQASNQPQHFGDGTRLSIL.

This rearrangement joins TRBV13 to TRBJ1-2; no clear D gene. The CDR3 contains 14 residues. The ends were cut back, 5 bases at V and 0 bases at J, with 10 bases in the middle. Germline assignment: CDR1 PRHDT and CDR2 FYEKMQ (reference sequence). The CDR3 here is CASSLGWANYGYTF. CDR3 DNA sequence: TGTGCCAGCAGCCTCGGGTGGGCTAACTATGGCTACACCTTC.

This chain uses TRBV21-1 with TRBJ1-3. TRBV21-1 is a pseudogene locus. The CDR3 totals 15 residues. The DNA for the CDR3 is TGTGCCAGCAGCAAAGAAAGAGGTCCTGGAAACACCATATATTTT. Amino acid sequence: CASSKERGPGNTIYF.

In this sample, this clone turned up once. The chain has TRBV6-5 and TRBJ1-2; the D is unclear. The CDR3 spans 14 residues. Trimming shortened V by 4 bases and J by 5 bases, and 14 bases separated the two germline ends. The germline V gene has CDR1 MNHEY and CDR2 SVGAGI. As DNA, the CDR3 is TGTGCCAGCAGTTCCTATGCAGCTAGGTATGGCTACACCTTC. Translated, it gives CASSSYAARYGYTF.

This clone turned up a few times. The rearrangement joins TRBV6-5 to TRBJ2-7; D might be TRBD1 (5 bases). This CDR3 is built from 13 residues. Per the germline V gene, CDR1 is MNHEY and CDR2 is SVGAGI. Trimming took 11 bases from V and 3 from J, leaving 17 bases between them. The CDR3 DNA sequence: TGTGCCCTAGGGCAAGGGGAAGACTACGAGCAGTACTTC. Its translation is CALGQGEDYEQYF.

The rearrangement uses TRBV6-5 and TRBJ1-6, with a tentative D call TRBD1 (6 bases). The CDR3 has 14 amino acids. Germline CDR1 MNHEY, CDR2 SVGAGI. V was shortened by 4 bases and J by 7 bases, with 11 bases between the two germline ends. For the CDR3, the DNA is TGTGCCAGCAGTTTCGACAGGAGGAATTCACCCCTCCACTTT. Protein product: CASSFDRRNSPLHF.

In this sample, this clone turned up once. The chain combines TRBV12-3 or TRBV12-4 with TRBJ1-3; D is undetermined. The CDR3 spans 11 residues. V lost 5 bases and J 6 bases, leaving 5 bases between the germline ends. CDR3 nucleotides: TGTGCCAGCAGTCCAGTAAACACCATATATTTT. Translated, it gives CASSPVNTIYF.

The CDR3 loop reads CASSLEAPGALLPLHF. The CDR3 nucleotides are TGTGCCAGCAGCTTGGAGGCCCCAGGGGCCCTCTTACCCCTCCACTTT. The gene calls are TRBV5-5 and TRBJ1-6; D is possibly TRBD1 (6 bases). The germline CDR1 and CDR2 sequences are SGHKS and YYEKEE (reference sequence). The length of the CDR3 is 16 residues. V was pared by 0 bases and J by 12 bases, with 19 bases between.

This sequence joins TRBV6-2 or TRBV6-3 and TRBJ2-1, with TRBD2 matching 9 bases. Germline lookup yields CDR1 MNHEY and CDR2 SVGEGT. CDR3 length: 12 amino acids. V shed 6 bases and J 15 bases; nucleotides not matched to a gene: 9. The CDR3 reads CASSSGTSLGFF. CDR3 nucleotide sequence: TGTGCCAGCAGCTCGGGGACTAGCCTGGGGTTCTTC.

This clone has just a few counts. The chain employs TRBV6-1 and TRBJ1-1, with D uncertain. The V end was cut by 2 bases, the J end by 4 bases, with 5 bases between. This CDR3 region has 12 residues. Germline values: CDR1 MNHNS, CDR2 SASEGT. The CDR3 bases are TGTGCCAGCAGTGAATTGGCCACTGAAGCTTTCTTT. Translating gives CASSELATEAFF.

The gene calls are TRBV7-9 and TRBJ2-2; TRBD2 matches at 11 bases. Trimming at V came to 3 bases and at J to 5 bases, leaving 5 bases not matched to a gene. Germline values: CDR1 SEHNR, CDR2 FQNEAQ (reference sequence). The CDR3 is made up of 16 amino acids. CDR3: CASSFLLAGGTGELFF. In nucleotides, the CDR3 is TGTGCCAGCAGCTTCCTTCTAGCGGGAGGAACCGGGGAGCTGTTTTTT. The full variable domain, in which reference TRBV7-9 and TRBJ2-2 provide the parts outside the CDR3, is DTGVSQNPRHKITKRGQNVTFRCDPISEHNRLYWYRQTLGQGPEFLTYFQNEAQLEKSRLLSDRFSAERPKGSFSTLEIQRTEQGDSAMYLCASSFLLAGGTGELFFGEGSRLTVL.

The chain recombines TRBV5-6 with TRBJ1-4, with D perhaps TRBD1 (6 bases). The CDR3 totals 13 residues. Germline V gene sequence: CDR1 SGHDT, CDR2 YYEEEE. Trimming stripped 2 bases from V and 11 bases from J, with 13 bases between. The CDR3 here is CASSLSRGGKLFF. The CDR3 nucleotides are TGTGCCAGCAGCTTAAGCAGGGGAGGGAAACTGTTTTTT.

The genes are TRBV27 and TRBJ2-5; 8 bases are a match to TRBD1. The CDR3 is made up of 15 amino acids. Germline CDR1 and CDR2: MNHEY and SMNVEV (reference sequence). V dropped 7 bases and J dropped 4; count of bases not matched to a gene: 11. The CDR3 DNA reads TGTGCCAGCACCCGAGCAGGGGGCGCCGGAGAGACCCAGTACTTC. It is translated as CASTRAGGAGETQYF.

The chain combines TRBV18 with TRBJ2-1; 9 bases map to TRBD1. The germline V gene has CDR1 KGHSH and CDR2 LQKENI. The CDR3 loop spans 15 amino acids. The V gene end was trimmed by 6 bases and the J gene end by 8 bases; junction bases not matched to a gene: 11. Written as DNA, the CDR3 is TGTGCCAGCTCTTCTGGGACAGGGTCTCTAGATGAGCAGTTCTTC. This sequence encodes CASSSGTGSLDEQFF. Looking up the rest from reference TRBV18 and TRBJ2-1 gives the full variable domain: NAGVMQNPRHLVRRRGQEARLRCSPMKGHSHVYWYRQLPEEGLKFMVYLQKENIIDESGMPKERFSAEFPKEGPSILRIQQVVRGDSAAYFCASSSGTGSLDEQFFGPGTRLTVL.

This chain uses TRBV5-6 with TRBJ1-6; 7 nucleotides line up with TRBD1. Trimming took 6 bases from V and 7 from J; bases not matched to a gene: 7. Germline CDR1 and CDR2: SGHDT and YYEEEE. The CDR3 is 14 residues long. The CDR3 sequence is CASIAGTENSPLHF. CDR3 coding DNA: TGTGCCAGCATCGCCGGGACAGAGAATTCACCCCTCCACTTT.

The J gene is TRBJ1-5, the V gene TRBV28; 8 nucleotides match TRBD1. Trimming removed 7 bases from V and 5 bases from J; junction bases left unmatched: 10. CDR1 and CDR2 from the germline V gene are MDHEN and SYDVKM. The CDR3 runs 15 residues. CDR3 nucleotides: TGTGCCAGCATCCTGCTAGCAGGGGGCGATCAGCCCCAGCATTTT. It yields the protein CASILLAGGDQPQHF.

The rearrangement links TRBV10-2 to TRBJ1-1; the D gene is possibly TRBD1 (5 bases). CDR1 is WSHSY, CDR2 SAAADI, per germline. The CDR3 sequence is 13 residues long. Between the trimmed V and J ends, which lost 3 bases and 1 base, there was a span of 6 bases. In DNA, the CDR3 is TGCGCCAGCAGTGACCAGGGGAACACTGAAGCTTTCTTT. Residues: CASSDQGNTEAFF.

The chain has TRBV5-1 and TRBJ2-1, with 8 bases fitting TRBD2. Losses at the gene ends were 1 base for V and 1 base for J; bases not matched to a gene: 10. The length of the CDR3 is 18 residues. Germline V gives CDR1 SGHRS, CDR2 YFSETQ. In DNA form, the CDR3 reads TGCGCCAGCAGCTTGCGACCGGGAGGGCCGCCATCCTACAATGAGCAGTTCTTC. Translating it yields CASSLRPGGPPSYNEQFF.

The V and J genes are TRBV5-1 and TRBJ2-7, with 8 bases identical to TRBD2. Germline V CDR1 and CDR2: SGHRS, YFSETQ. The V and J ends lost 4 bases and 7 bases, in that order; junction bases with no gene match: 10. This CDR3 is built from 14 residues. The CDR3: CASSLREGFMEQYF. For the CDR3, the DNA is TGCGCCAGCAGCCTCCGGGAGGGTTTTATGGAGCAGTACTTC.

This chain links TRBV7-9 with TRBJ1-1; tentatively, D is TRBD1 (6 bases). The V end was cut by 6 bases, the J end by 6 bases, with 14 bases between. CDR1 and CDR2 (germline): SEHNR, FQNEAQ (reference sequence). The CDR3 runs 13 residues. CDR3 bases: TGTGCCAGCAGTGTACAGGGTGGGGCTGAAGCTTTCTTT. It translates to CASSVQGGAEAFF.